This T cell receptor beta chain was found in a study of blood T cell repertoires in COVID-19. The overall study: Whether acute or convalescent, the COVID-19 samples came from the United States, Italy and Spain. T cells, B-cell-depleted T cells, or PBMCs provided the cDNA or gDNA that served as material.

V shed 5 bases and J shed 8 bases, with 10 bases lying between them. This CDR3 is 12 amino acids long. Germline V gene sequence: CDR1 SGHTA, CDR2 FQGTGA. Original processing notes: From reference gene primer amplification, estimates of nucleated cell counts were derived. Generated by immunoSEQ multiplex PCR, the TCRdb table keeps only in-frame clones and is missing some. V and J calls and clone size are as listed in that table; D and trimming were resolved from the DNA. The data show around 99,000 clones, 70% to 80% seen once. This TCR was sampled from a woman at least 80 years old with active or convalescent COVID-19. V gene TRBV7-3 combines with J gene TRBJ2-1; no clear D gene. What was sequenced was peripheral blood. CDR3: CASSLRGDEQFF. DNA of the CDR3: TGTGCCAGCAGCCTCAGAGGCGATGAGCAGTTCTTC.